Each of the 25 T cell receptor beta chains below was sequenced from the same sample in a study of OX40 agonist ivuxolimab in advanced cancers. Some clones are missing from TCRdb's copy, which holds only in-frame ones; the method was immunoSEQ multiplex PCR. The table has 30,000 to 45,000 clones, roughly nine tenths seen once. The sequenced sample was CD4+ or CD8+ T cells sorted from blood, obtained in a trial of the OX40 agonist ivuxolimab. These receptor sequences come from an adult with an advanced solid tumor such as melanoma, head and neck, liver or kidney cancer.

The chain recombines TRBV4-1 with TRBJ2-1; the match to TRBD1 covers 9 bases. CDR1 and CDR2 from the germline V gene are MGHRA and YSYEKL. V lost 3 bases and J lost 5; bases outside the gene matches: 2. The CDR3 contains 14 residues. The chain's CDR3 is CASSQGDRDNEQFF. For the CDR3, the DNA is TGCGCCAGCAGCCAGGGGGACAGGGACAATGAGCAGTTCTTC.

The chain links TRBV6-1 to TRBJ2-7; the D gene is possibly TRBD1 (5 bases). Trimming removed 5 bases from V and 3 bases from J, with 17 bases in between. This CDR3 has 15 amino acids. The germline gives CDR1 MNHNS, CDR2 SASEGT. CDR3 residues: CASSQDSKIHYEQYF. The CDR3 bases are TGTGCCAGCAGTCAAGACAGCAAAATTCACTACGAGCAGTACTTC.

The chain employs TRBV9 and TRBJ2-5; 7 bases match TRBD1. Matching the DNA end better, TRBJ2-7 makes the J call doubtful. Germline loops: CDR1 SGDLS, CDR2 YYNGEE. The CDR3 spans 14 residues. The CDR3 DNA follows: TGTGCCAGCAGCGTAGAGGGGGCCTCCTACGAGCAGTACTTC. Protein product: CASSVEGASYEQYF.

The V call is TRBV15, the J call TRBJ1-2; D call uncertain. Trimming stripped 1 base from V and 4 bases from J, with 7 bases between. The V gene's germline CDR1 is LNHNV and CDR2 YYDKDF (reference sequence). The CDR3 sequence is 13 residues long. CDR3 bases: TGTGCCACCAGCAGAGGTTCCAGCTATGGCTACACCTTC. This codes for CATSRGSSYGYTF.

The chain links TRBV11-2 to TRBJ2-1, with TRBD1 matching 9 bases. The germline V gene has CDR1 SGHAT and CDR2 FQNNGV. With 4 bases clipped from V and 7 bases from J, the junction kept 5 bases outside the gene matches. The length of the CDR3 is 14 residues. The DNA for the CDR3 is TGTGCCAGCAGCTATGGGACAGGGAGGAATGAGCAGTTCTTC. It translates to CASSYGTGRNEQFF. The variable domain in full, with the rest retrieved from reference TRBV11-2 and TRBJ2-1, is EAGVAQSPRYKIIEKRQSVAFWCNPISGHATLYWYQQILGQGPKLLIQFQNNGVVDDSQLPKDRFSAERLKGVDSTLKIQPAKLEDSAVYLCASSYGTGRNEQFFGPGTRLTVL.

Only a few counts were recorded for this clone. The gene calls are TRBV7-7 and TRBJ2-2; TRBD2 is a possible D gene (5 bases). The CDR3 is 17 amino acids. Germline V lookup: CDR1 SSHAT, CDR2 FNYEAQ (reference sequence). V dropped 4 bases and J dropped 0 bases, with 15 bases sitting between them. The CDR3 spells CASSSWTAPPNTGELFF. CDR3 nucleotide sequence: TGTGCCAGCAGCTCCTGGACTGCACCACCGAACACCGGGGAGCTGTTTTTT.

In this sample, this clone turned up a few times. The chain is built from TRBV6-5 and TRBJ1-2; 8 bases line up with TRBD1. V shed 6 bases and J 2 bases; nucleotides not matched to a gene: 2. Germline CDR1 reads MNHEY; CDR2 reads SVGAGI. The CDR3 loop spans 13 amino acids. The CDR3, as DNA: TGTGCCAGCAGGACAGGGGAGAACTATGGCTACACCTTC. As protein: CASRTGENYGYTF.

This clone was recorded only once. A junction boundary mismatches the germline segment, possibly from a read error. The J gene is TRBJ2-1, the V gene TRBV7-7; 8 bases line up with TRBD1. CDR1 is SSHAT and CDR2 is FNYEAQ in the germline V gene (reference sequence). This CDR3 region has 15 residues. This chain's CDR3 is CASSEGTGTSNEQFF. In nucleotides, the CDR3 is TGTGCTAGCAGCGAGGGGACAGGCACGTCAAATGAGCAGTTCTTC.

By share of the sample, this clone is medium-sized (0.01 to 0.1%). The chain links TRBV11-1 to TRBJ2-3; 9 nucleotides match TRBD1. Looked up from germline, CDR1 is SGHAT and CDR2 is FQDESV (reference sequence). V gave up 4 bases and J gave up 2 bases; unmatched junction bases: 4. CDR3 size: 15 residues. CDR3 DNA: TGTGCCAGCAGCTGGGACAGGGCTGACACAGATACGCAGTATTTT. Translation gives CASSWDRADTDTQYF.

This clone was detected only a few times. V usage is TRBV30 and J usage is TRBJ1-1, with D possibly being TRBD1 (5 bases). Germline V gene lookup returns CDR1 GTSNPN and CDR2 SVGIG (reference sequence). V lost 0 bases and J 6 bases, leaving 11 bases between the germline ends. CDR3 size: 13 residues. CDR3 protein: CAWSVTGEAEAFF. The CDR3 bases are TGTGCCTGGAGTGTAACGGGGGAAGCTGAAGCTTTCTTT.

The V call is TRBV6-5, the J call TRBJ2-5; possibly TRBD2 for D (5 bases). Germline CDR1 is MNHEY and CDR2 is SVGAGI. CDR3 length equals 15 residues. V lost 0 bases, J lost 9 bases, and 17 bases lay in between. CDR3 sequence reads: CASSYSARAQEAQYF. CDR3 DNA: TGTGCCAGCAGTTACTCGGCCCGGGCCCAGGAGGCCCAGTACTTC.

The CDR3 DNA follows: TGCGCCAGCAGCGGGACTTTCCTGGGCGGGGATGAGCAGTTCTTC. It is translated as CASSGTFLGGDEQFF. The gene calls are TRBV4-3 and TRBJ2-1, with TRBD2 as a possible D gene (6 bases). The V end was cut by 5 bases, the J end by 8 bases, with 19 bases between. The CDR3 sequence is 15 residues long. CDR1 is LGHNA and CDR2 is YSLEER in the germline V gene.

The chain links TRBV6-5 to TRBJ2-7; D possibly corresponds to TRBD1 (6 bases). Germline CDR1 is MNHEY and CDR2 is SVGAGI. This CDR3 comprises 14 residues. V shed 4 bases and J shed 3 bases, with 13 bases lying between them. CDR3 sequence reads: CASSSYREFYEQYF. CDR3 nucleotides: TGTGCCAGCAGTTCCTACAGGGAGTTCTACGAGCAGTACTTC.

V gene TRBV5-1 combines with J gene TRBJ2-7; 8 bases match TRBD1. After removal of 4 bases from V and 2 bases from J, the junction contained 2 bases not matched to a gene. The CDR3 extends over 13 amino acids. Germline loops: CDR1 SGHRS, CDR2 YFSETQ. CDR3 loop: CASSRDRTYEQYF. The CDR3 nucleotides read TGCGCCAGCAGCCGGGACAGGACCTACGAGCAGTACTTC.

The chain combines TRBV4-1 with TRBJ2-1; the match to TRBD2 covers 14 bases. The CDR3 runs to 19 residues. The germline CDR1 and CDR2 sequences are MGHRA and YSYEKL. Trimming removed 4 bases from V and 2 bases from J; junction bases left unmatched: 10. The CDR3 here is CASSPTGTSGGLTYNEQFF. As DNA, the CDR3 is TGCGCCAGCAGCCCCACGGGGACTAGCGGGGGCCTTACCTACAATGAGCAGTTCTTC.

The V gene is TRBV6-1, the J gene TRBJ2-1, with 11 positions matching TRBD2. Germline values: CDR1 MNHNS, CDR2 SASEGT. The CDR3 loop spans 17 amino acids. V was clipped by 3 bases and J by 8 bases; unmatched bases: 12. In nucleotides, the CDR3 is TGTGCCAGCAGTGATCCCGGGGGCGGACTAGCGGGCTATGAGCAGTTCTTC. Protein: CASSDPGGGLAGYEQFF.

The table lists this clone with a count of one. V and J are TRBV30 and TRBJ2-1; D is unclear. Trimming stripped 4 bases from V and 10 bases from J, with 14 bases between. Germline values: CDR1 GTSNPN, CDR2 SVGIG (reference sequence). CDR3 size: 12 residues. The CDR3 sequence: CAWTDGHVEQFF. CDR3 bases: TGTGCCTGGACAGATGGGCATGTGGAGCAGTTCTTC. Full variable domain (rest looked up from reference TRBV30 and TRBJ2-1): SQTIHQWPATLVQPVGSPLSLECTVEGTSNPNLYWYRQAAGRGLQLLFYSVGIGQISSEVPQNLSASRPQDRQFILSSKKLLLSDSGFYLCAWTDGHVEQFFGPGTRLTVL.

This chain joins TRBV2 and TRBJ2-5; D is unclear. The J call could be wrong; TRBJ2-7 is a better fit for the DNA end. Germline V CDR1 and CDR2: SNHLY, FYNNEI. This CDR3 comprises 15 residues. The CDR3 loop is CASSPPRSSSYEQYF. The CDR3 DNA follows: TGTGCCAGCAGCCCACCAAGGTCGAGCTCCTACGAGCAGTACTTC.

The chain uses TRBV5-8 and TRBJ1-5; D is ambiguous. Germline assignment: CDR1 SGHTS and CDR2 YDEGEE. Trimming pared 2 bases from V and 0 bases from J, leaving 6 bases between. The CDR3 consists of 14 residues. The CDR3 spells CASSLVDSNQPQHF. In nucleotides, the CDR3 is TGTGCCAGCAGCTTAGTAGATAGCAATCAGCCCCAGCATTTT.

CDR3 in amino acids: CASGAGNYNEQFF. Here the CDR3 DNA reads TGCGCCAGCGGCGCGGGGAACTACAATGAGCAGTTCTTC. The chain combines TRBV10-2 with TRBJ2-1; tentative D call: TRBD2 (6 bases). The CDR3 is made up of 13 amino acids. Germline values: CDR1 WSHSY, CDR2 SAAADI. V was pared by 8 bases and J by 3 bases, with 11 bases between.

The J gene is TRBJ1-1, the V gene TRBV19; D is possibly TRBD1 (5 bases). Germline CDR1 and CDR2: LNHDA and SQIVND (reference sequence). The CDR3 runs 11 residues. Trimming shortened V by 7 bases and J by 7 bases, and 10 bases separated the two germline ends. CDR3 amino acids: CASTLGVEAFF. CDR3 nucleotides: TGTGCCAGTACCCTGGGGGTTGAAGCTTTCTTT.

The genes are TRBV18 and TRBJ2-5, with 9 bases identical to TRBD1. V trimming: 2 bases; J trimming: 2 bases; junction bases outside the gene matches: 0. From germline, CDR1 is KGHSH and CDR2 LQKENI. The CDR3 extends over 14 amino acids. CDR3 amino acids: CASSPDRGQETQYF. The CDR3 nucleotides read TGTGCCAGCTCACCAGACAGGGGGCAAGAGACCCAGTACTTC.

This sequence joins TRBV7-6 and TRBJ2-7; TRBD1 matches 8 bases. CDR1 and CDR2 from the germline V gene are SGHVS and FNYEAQ. V dropped 5 bases and J dropped 6; count of bases not matched to a gene: 9. CDR3 length equals 14 residues. The CDR3 DNA follows: TGTGCCAGCAGCGAGGCGGACAGGGAAGGCGAGCAGTACTTC. It specifies CASSEADREGEQYF.

The CDR3 region is CASSIQQGGNQPQHF. In DNA form, the CDR3 reads TGTGCCAGTAGTATACAGCAGGGAGGCAATCAGCCCCAGCATTTT. This rearrangement joins TRBV19 to TRBJ1-5; perhaps TRBD1 as D (5 bases). The germline gives CDR1 LNHDA, CDR2 SQIVND (reference sequence). Between the trimmed V and J ends, which lost 2 bases and 2 bases, there was a span of 10 bases. The CDR3 has 15 amino acids.

The chain recombines TRBV6-5 with TRBJ1-2, with D perhaps matching TRBD1 (6 bases). This CDR3 has 12 amino acids. The germline V gene has CDR1 MNHEY and CDR2 SVGAGI. V lost 5 bases and J 6 bases, leaving 10 bases between the germline ends. Here the CDR3 reads CASSEGDDGYTF. Written as DNA, the CDR3 is TGTGCCAGCAGTGAGGGGGATGATGGCTACACCTTC.